This entry features one TCR beta chain sequence. The source of the sample is a study of cytomegalovirus exposure and HLA in healthy donors. The PCR had 60 Vbeta and 13 Jbeta primers. Some clones are missing from TCRdb's copy, which holds only in-frame ones; the method was immunoSEQ multiplex PCR. The repertoire includes under 150,000 clones, approximately 78% of them detected once, and roughly 7.8% sits in the top ten. Trimming cost V 6 bases and J 5 bases; bases outside gene matches: 10. The germline V gene has CDR1 LNHDA and CDR2 SQIVND (reference sequence). CDR3 length: 15 residues. The sequenced material came from PBMCs. The gene calls are TRBV19 and TRBJ1-1; TRBD1 agrees at 9 bases. The sequence derives from a woman aged 45-65 years in good health and CMV-seropositive. The CDR3, as DNA: TGTGCCAGTAGCCGAAACAGGGGGCCGGTAACTGAAGCTTTCTTT. This translates into CASSRNRGPVTEAFF.